This T cell receptor beta chain was obtained from a study of T cell repertoires in cytomegalovirus infection (dated by TCRdb to the late 2010s). Notes on the research overall: The HLA type of each donor mattered for the analysis, because public TCR beta signatures pointed to carriage of CMV infection along with the matching HLA type. Paper-wide results and their limitations: Carriers of CMV infection plus the relevant HLA type were discriminated by the cumulative frequency of public TCR beta family members in the study cohort and in an independent roughly 340-donor cohort. The ex vivo response was dominated by HLA-C-restricted CMV-specific TCR beta clonotypes, which also provided the single most frequent clonotype in two of eight donors.

Sequencing used an Illumina HiSeq 1500. Clones were called with MiXCR by TCRdb after fastp trimmed the public reads at Q25, and only in-frame beta chains were retained. When rows share a CDR3 protein, they turn into one entry using the most common DNA and genes. Within this sample are approximately 71,000 distinct CDR3 sequences, with more than 3% of them counted one time only. The ten most abundant clones make up about 22% of the sample. This clonotype occurred many times. No antigen is known for it. No much larger clonotype is one base removed from it; base qualities were not supplied. Trimming leaves V shorter by 0 bases and J shorter by 2 bases, with the junction holding 8 bases beyond the gene matches. From a lookup of the germline V gene (reference sequence), CDR1 and CDR2 are DFQATT and SNEGSKA. Spanning cysteine to phenylalanine, the CDR3 consists of 16 amino acids. CDR3 DNA only is kept here, 48 bases in frame from base 1.

The clonotype was recovered from a human donor in good health (CMV status not recorded). Some clones in this sample may be carry-over from other donors' samples. Input material: PBMCs. This chain is built from TRBV20-1 and TRBJ2-3, and TRBD2 matches 7 of the central bases. CDR3 loop: CSARDPERDPTDTQYF. Read as DNA, the sequence is TGCAGTGCTAGAGATCCGGAGCGGGACCCCACAGATACGCAGTATTTT.